Listed here are 10 T cell receptor beta chains from one sample, sequenced in a study of cytomegalovirus exposure and HLA in healthy donors. 60 Vbeta and 13 Jbeta primers were used in PCR. Repertoires were generated with immunoSEQ multiplex PCR, while TCRdb's copy carries only in-frame clones and drops some. The repertoire holds 95,000 to 130,000 clones, with about 69% as singletons. Specimen: PBMCs. Receptors were obtained from a woman aged 18-30 years in good health and CMV-seronegative.

This clone was recorded a few times. J is TRBJ2-3 and V is TRBV7-9, with TRBD2 matching 10 bases. CDR1 is SEHNR and CDR2 is FQNEAQ in the germline V gene (reference sequence). The CDR3 extends over 15 amino acids. The V segment lost 5 bases and the J segment 5 bases; nucleotides outside the gene matches: 7. The CDR3: CASSVLAGAGDTQYF. The CDR3 DNA is TGTGCCAGCAGCGTGCTAGCGGGGGCTGGAGATACGCAGTATTTT.

The CDR3 spells CASSYSRAGGRHEQYF. CDR3 bases: TGTGCCAGCAGTTACTCGAGAGCGGGGGGGCGACACGAGCAGTACTTC. The chain carries TRBV6-5 and TRBJ2-7; 10 nucleotides line up with TRBD2. This CDR3 has 16 residues. CDR1 is MNHEY, CDR2 SVGAGI, per germline. Germline trimming cut 0 bases from V and 5 bases from J; bases unmatched to any gene: 7.

Here the CDR3 DNA reads TGTGCCAGCAGCTCTACAGGGGGCGAGGCACTGAAAGCTTTCTTT. Its protein product is CASSSTGGEALKAFF. V is TRBV28 and J is TRBJ1-1; 9 nucleotides match TRBD1. This CDR3 has 15 amino acids. CDR1 is MDHEN and CDR2 is SYDVKM in the germline V gene. Losses at the gene ends were 6 bases for V and 9 bases for J; bases not matched to a gene: 14.

This sequence joins TRBV27 and TRBJ2-2, with D tentatively TRBD1 (6 bases). Germline V gives CDR1 MNHEY, CDR2 SMNVEV (reference sequence). The CDR3 contains 16 residues. V lost 4 bases to trimming and J lost 4 bases, with 16 bases between them. In DNA, the CDR3 is TGTGCCAGCAGTTCCATGGGGGCCAGATCCACCGGGGAGCTGTTTTTT. Its protein is CASSSMGARSTGELFF.

The rearrangement uses TRBV7-2 and TRBJ1-2, with TRBD1 matching 7 bases. This CDR3 is built from 13 residues. Per germline, CDR1 SGHTA and CDR2 FQGNSA. J lost 7 bases, V lost 5 bases, and 7 bases had no gene match. CDR3 nucleotides: TGTGCCAGCAGCCTAGGGACAGATAGTGGCTACACCTTC. Encoded protein: CASSLGTDSGYTF.

V and J are TRBV6-1 and TRBJ2-7, with D maybe TRBD1 (6 bases). CDR1 and CDR2 (germline): MNHNS, SASEGT. Trimming took 5 bases from V and 10 from J, leaving 21 bases between them. The CDR3 is 14 amino acids. CDR3 residues: CASSTLIGTPFQYF. The DNA of the CDR3 is TGTGCCAGCAGTACCCTCATCGGGACACCCTTTCAGTACTTC.

The rearrangement joins TRBV9 to TRBJ1-4, with a weak D call TRBD1 (5 bases). Looked up from germline, CDR1 is SGDLS and CDR2 is YYNGEE. V was trimmed by 4 bases and J by 7 bases, leaving 14 bases between them. There are 14 residues in the CDR3. The chain's CDR3 is CASSRTFEFEKLFF. CDR3 sequence (DNA): TGTGCCAGCAGCCGGACATTTGAGTTTGAAAAACTGTTTTTT.

The chain combines TRBV5-4 with TRBJ1-2, with D possibly matching TRBD1 (6 bases). Trimming pared 0 bases from V and 6 bases from J, leaving 6 bases between. The CDR3 has 12 residues. From germline, CDR1 is SGHNT and CDR2 YYREEE (reference sequence). CDR3 DNA: TGTGCCAGCAGCTTGGGACAGGATGGCTACACCTTC. Residues: CASSLGQDGYTF.

The J gene is TRBJ2-1, the V gene TRBV9, with 10 bases that match TRBD1. V shed 4 bases, J shed 6 bases, and the junction held 10 bases outside the gene matches. Germline V gives CDR1 SGDLS, CDR2 YYNGEE. This CDR3 spans 16 amino acids. The CDR3 DNA is TGTGCCAGCAGCCGGACCGGGACAGGGGACCCCAATGAGCAGTTCTTC. Amino acids: CASSRTGTGDPNEQFF.

This clone showed up just once. This chain uses TRBV4-1 with TRBJ2-7; TRBD1 aligns across 9 bases. The germline gives CDR1 MGHRA, CDR2 YSYEKL. The CDR3 totals 15 residues. J lost 1 base, V lost 4 bases, and 5 bases had no gene match. CDR3 in amino acids: CASSPLTGGSYEQYF. The CDR3 DNA follows: TGCGCCAGCAGCCCCCTGACAGGGGGATCCTACGAGCAGTACTTC.